One and the same sample provided the 32 T cell receptor beta chains below, sequenced in a study of shared clonotypes between healthy human individuals. Profiling relied on immunoSEQ multiplex PCR, and the TCRdb table lists in-frame clones only, not all of them. Of 400,000 to 500,000 clones listed, 75% to 85% are singletons. The sequencing input was PBMCs. These receptors were collected from a woman between 35 and 50 years old in good health. Some clones in this sample may be carry-over from other donors' samples.

The chain carries TRBV6-1 and TRBJ1-2; maybe TRBD1 (5 bases). This CDR3 is built from 12 residues. Germline V CDR1 and CDR2: MNHNS, SASEGT. The ends were cut back, 5 bases at V and 8 bases at J, with 12 bases in the middle. The CDR3 protein is CASSPGTGGYTF. CDR3 in DNA: TGTGCCAGCAGTCCGGGGACGGGAGGCTACACCTTC.

The rearrangement uses TRBV28 and TRBJ1-1, with D possibly TRBD1 on 5 matching bases. The CDR3 sequence is 13 residues long. Trimming removed 6 bases from V and 1 base from J, with 9 bases in between. In germline, CDR1 is MDHEN, CDR2 SYDVKM. The DNA of the CDR3 is TGTGCCAGCAGGGCAGACAGGAACACTGAAGCTTTCTTT. This codes for CASRADRNTEAFF.

The chain joins TRBV7-5 to TRBJ1-5; the D call TRBD1 from the table was never checked on the DNA. TRBV7-5 is labeled a pseudogene. This CDR3 has 14 residues. Here the CDR3 DNA reads TGTGCCAGAAGCTTAGACAGTTTCAATCAGCCCCAGCATTTT. Translated: CARSLDSFNQPQHF.

On this clone: A far larger clone lies a single base away; this is likely a read error. This sample also contains other DNA sequences that code for the same CDR3. The chain has TRBV25-1 and TRBJ2-3, with D possibly matching TRBD1 (5 bases). The germline gives CDR1 MGHDK, CDR2 SYGVNS. The V and J ends lost 5 bases and 10 bases respectively, with 19 bases between them. The length of the CDR3 is 14 residues. In DNA form, the CDR3 reads TGTGCCAGCAGTTCGACAGCCCCTACCGAGCCGCAGTATTTT. It is translated as CASSSTAPTEPQYF.

V gene TRBV13 combines with J gene TRBJ1-1; TRBD1 matches 9 bases. Germline V gene data show CDR1 as PRHDT and CDR2 as FYEKMQ (reference sequence). The V gene end was trimmed by 4 bases and the J gene end by 6 bases; junction bases not matched to a gene: 3. The CDR3 is 13 residues long. The CDR3 nucleotides are TGTGCCAGCAGCTCAGGGGACAGGGCTGAAGCTTTCTTT. This codes for CASSSGDRAEAFF.

V usage is TRBV5-1 and J usage is TRBJ2-3; D possibly corresponds to TRBD1 (7 bases). V dropped 4 bases and J dropped 2 bases, with 14 bases sitting between them. The length of the CDR3 is 15 residues. Germline V gene lookup returns CDR1 SGHRS and CDR2 YFSETQ. As DNA, the CDR3 is TGCGCCAGCAGCCGTGCGGGACAGCTCACAGATACGCAGTATTTT. Amino acids: CASSRAGQLTDTQYF.

This clone was observed a single time. V and J are TRBV5-4 and TRBJ2-2, with 8 bases fitting TRBD1. Germline CDR1 is SGHNT and CDR2 is YYREEE (reference sequence). This CDR3 comprises 15 residues. The J segment lost 2 bases and the V segment lost 4 bases, leaving 4 bases of the junction unmatched. The CDR3 nucleotides are TGTGCCAGCAGCAAGGACAGGGCCAACACCGGGGAGCTGTTTTTT. Translating it yields CASSKDRANTGELFF.

The chain joins TRBV27 to TRBJ2-6; D is unclear. The ends were cut back, 3 bases at V and 0 bases at J, with 9 bases in the middle. Germline CDR1 reads MNHEY; CDR2 reads SMNVEV (reference sequence). The CDR3 has 16 amino acids. Here the CDR3 reads CASSLYSFSGANVLTF. In DNA form, the CDR3 reads TGTGCCAGCAGTTTGTACAGCTTCTCTGGGGCCAACGTCCTGACTTTC.

This clone was found once. The chain joins TRBV2 to TRBJ2-1; maybe TRBD1 (6 bases). CDR3 length: 15 amino acids. Germline V gene sequence: CDR1 SNHLY, CDR2 FYNNEI. The germline V and J ends were trimmed by 4 bases and 2 bases, with 12 bases remaining between them. CDR3 sequence (DNA): TGTGCCAGCAGTGCGGACAGTGGAACCTACAATGAGCAGTTCTTC. Translating it yields CASSADSGTYNEQFF.

This chain connects TRBV4-2 to TRBJ2-3, with 13 bases identical to TRBD2. CDR1 and CDR2 (germline): LGHNA, YNFKEQ. Germline trimming cut 3 bases from V and 3 bases from J; bases unmatched to any gene: 6. The CDR3 runs to 17 residues. The CDR3 region is CASSQRLAGGVTDTQYF. The CDR3 DNA follows: TGTGCCAGCAGCCAGAGACTAGCGGGAGGTGTTACAGATACGCAGTATTTT.

This rearrangement joins TRBV11-2 to TRBJ1-2, with 7 bases aligning to TRBD1. The CDR3 is 14 amino acids. Germline V gives CDR1 SGHAT, CDR2 FQNNGV. J lost 0 bases, V lost 5 bases, and 3 bases had no gene match. CDR3 nucleotides: TGTGCCAGCAGCCCCGGACAGGCTAACTATGGCTACACCTTC. Its translation: CASSPGQANYGYTF.

This clone turned up a few times. The J gene is TRBJ1-5, the V gene TRBV18, with D perhaps matching TRBD1 (6 bases). Germline values: CDR1 KGHSH, CDR2 LQKENI. The CDR3 runs to 20 residues. Trimming removed 1 base at V and 0 bases at J, with 22 bases between. The CDR3, as DNA: TGTGCCAGCTCACCACAGGGCCCAGGGGACCTCTGGGTTAGCAATCAGCCCCAGCATTTT. Protein product: CASSPQGPGDLWVSNQPQHF.

This clone was counted a single time. The CDR3 nucleotides are TGCGCCAGCAGCCAAGCGGGGAAGGGGGGATACGAGCAGTACTTC. As protein: CASSQAGKGGYEQYF. The V gene is TRBV4-3, the J gene TRBJ2-7, with D perhaps assigned TRBD1 or TRBD2 (6 bases each). Germline CDR1 reads LGHNA; CDR2 reads YSLEER. V dropped 1 base and J dropped 4 bases, with 14 bases sitting between them. The length of the CDR3 is 15 residues.

This chain links TRBV30 with TRBJ2-7; no definite D call. Per the germline V gene, CDR1 is GTSNPN and CDR2 is SVGIG (reference sequence). The CDR3 has 11 residues. The ends were cut back, 2 bases at V and 3 bases at J, with 5 bases in the middle. This CDR3 reads CAWSPNYEQYF. Written as DNA, the CDR3 is TGTGCCTGGAGTCCTAACTACGAGCAGTACTTC.

Many counts were recorded for this clone. This specimen includes other DNA sequences encoding the same CDR3. The gene calls are TRBV30 and TRBJ2-3, with 10 bases lining up with TRBD2. The CDR3 length is 13 residues. Germline V lookup: CDR1 GTSNPN, CDR2 SVGIG (reference sequence). V trimming: 3 bases; J trimming: 5 bases; junction bases outside the gene matches: 2. Here the CDR3 DNA reads TGTGCCTGGAGGCTAGCGGGAGTAGATACGCAGTATTTT. Protein sequence: CAWRLAGVDTQYF.

V is TRBV2 and J is TRBJ2-5, with 7 nucleotides matching TRBD2. CDR3 length equals 13 residues. Losses at the gene ends were 1 base for V and 7 bases for J; bases not matched to a gene: 3. Germline assignment: CDR1 SNHLY and CDR2 FYNNEI. In DNA form, the CDR3 reads TGTGCCAGCAGTGAAGGGGGGGGTTGGACCCAGTACTTC. Residues: CASSEGGGWTQYF.

The V gene is TRBV9, the J gene TRBJ2-7; tentative D call: TRBD2 (5 bases). Trimming left V 4 bases short and J 2 bases short, with 10 bases between. CDR1 and CDR2 (germline): SGDLS, YYNGEE. The CDR3 spans 13 residues. CDR3 region: CASSPGLPYEQYF. The CDR3 bases are TGTGCCAGCAGCCCAGGACTTCCCTACGAGCAGTACTTC.

V gene TRBV30 combines with J gene TRBJ2-1; 7 bases are shared with TRBD2. V dropped 6 bases and J dropped 6; count of bases not matched to a gene: 17. The CDR3 totals 16 residues. CDR1 and CDR2 (germline): GTSNPN, SVGIG (reference sequence). CDR3 coding DNA: TGTGCCTGTCCCTTATTCGGGGCGGGAGTAGCCAATGAGCAGTTCTTC. Translating it yields CACPLFGAGVANEQFF.

About this clone itself: This likely stems from a read error, as it lies one base from a far larger clone. This sequence joins TRBV4-1 and TRBJ2-5; tentatively, D is TRBD2 (5 bases). The J call may be in error: the DNA end matches TRBJ2-7 better. CDR3 size: 14 residues. Germline V gene sequence: CDR1 MGHRA, CDR2 YSYEKL. The CDR3 sequence is CANSQLPGTYEQYF. As DNA, the CDR3 is TGCGCCAACAGCCAACTTCCCGGGACCTACGAGCAGTACTTC.

V usage is TRBV9 and J usage is TRBJ2-2; D may be TRBD1 or TRBD2 (6 bases each). Trimming took 4 bases from V and 1 from J, leaving 14 bases between them. Germline CDR1 reads SGDLS; CDR2 reads YYNGEE. This CDR3 has 16 residues. The CDR3 DNA follows: TGTGCCAGCAGCCCGAGGGGGGACGGGAACACCGGGGAGCTGTTTTTT. It yields the protein CASSPRGDGNTGELFF.

The sample holds a few counts of this clone. A much larger clone sits a single nucleotide away, making a read error possible. At the DNA level, this CDR3 is encoded by other sequences in the same sample as well. The chain carries TRBV30 and TRBJ1-2, with D hard to call. The CDR3 spans 12 residues. V was pared by 4 bases and J by 4 bases, with 10 bases between. Germline CDR1 reads GTSNPN; CDR2 reads SVGIG (reference sequence). This CDR3 is CAWNPGLYGYTF. The CDR3 coding sequence is TGTGCCTGGAATCCCGGACTCTATGGCTACACCTTC.

This clone was seen a handful of times. The genes are TRBV29-1 and TRBJ1-1; D is undetermined. Per germline, CDR1 SQVTM and CDR2 ANQGSEA. Trimming shortened V by 5 bases and J by 0 bases, and 7 bases separated the two germline ends. The CDR3 sequence is 12 residues long. The CDR3: CSVRQVNTEAFF. CDR3 nucleotides: TGCAGCGTTCGGCAGGTGAACACTGAAGCTTTCTTT.

The V and J genes are TRBV28 and TRBJ2-1; 11 bases align to TRBD2. The CDR3 has 16 residues. In germline, CDR1 is MDHEN, CDR2 SYDVKM. Germline trimming cut 5 bases from V and 9 bases from J; bases unmatched to any gene: 12. In DNA, the CDR3 is TGTGCCAGCAGTCCCAATAGCGGGAGGGTCGGCTTTGAGCAGTTCTTC. Translating gives CASSPNSGRVGFEQFF.

This clone has only one observation. J is TRBJ2-7 and V is TRBV9; D is perhaps TRBD1 or TRBD2 (5 bases each). Trimming removed 2 bases from V and 3 bases from J, with 12 bases in between. The CDR3 length is 14 residues. The germline V gene encodes CDR1 SGDLS and CDR2 YYNGEE. The CDR3 nucleotides are TGTGCCAGCAGCGTTACCGGGGCTAACTACGAGCAGTACTTC. This translates into CASSVTGANYEQYF.

This chain links TRBV29-1 with TRBJ2-1, with D possibly being TRBD1 (5 bases). Germline lookup yields CDR1 SQVTM and CDR2 ANQGSEA. The CDR3 is made up of 12 amino acids. Trimming removed 6 bases from V and 7 bases from J, with 13 bases in between. CDR3 bases: TGCAGCGTGACAGCCGTAGGGAATGAGCAGTTCTTC. It yields the protein CSVTAVGNEQFF.

The chain joins TRBV10-3 to TRBJ1-1; TRBD1 might be the D (6 bases). Per germline, CDR1 ENHRY and CDR2 SYGVKD. V was trimmed by 6 bases and J by 4 bases, leaving 18 bases between them. This CDR3 region has 15 residues. The CDR3 is CAISRDPRGGTEAFF. The CDR3 DNA reads TGTGCCATCAGCCGGGACCCAAGGGGGGGCACTGAAGCTTTCTTT.

As concerns this clone: The same CDR3 also results from other DNA sequences found in this sample. V gene TRBV18 combines with J gene TRBJ2-7; no firm D call. The CDR3 contains 12 residues. Between the trimmed V and J ends, which lost 6 bases and 0 bases, there was a span of 6 bases. Germline assignment: CDR1 KGHSH and CDR2 LQKENI. Here the CDR3 DNA reads TGTGCCAGCTCTCCGAGCTCCTACGAGCAGTACTTC. Translation gives CASSPSSYEQYF.

The genes are TRBV7-8 and TRBJ1-4; D is unresolved. The CDR3 extends over 11 amino acids. In germline, CDR1 is SGHVS, CDR2 FQNEAQ. V dropped 4 bases and J dropped 8 bases, with 5 bases sitting between them. The CDR3 is CASSSQEKLFF. The CDR3 DNA sequence: TGTGCCAGCAGCTCCCAGGAAAAACTGTTTTTT.

The chain is built from TRBV21-1 and TRBJ2-7. TRBV21-1 is a documented pseudogene. This CDR3 is built from 15 residues. The CDR3 is CASSKFPGRNYEQYF. The CDR3 bases are TGTGCCAGCAGCAAATTCCCGGGACGGAACTACGAGCAGTACTTC.

CDR3 in amino acids: CASSSARLAGERYEQYF. As DNA, the CDR3 is TGTGCCAGCAGTTCAGCTCGACTAGCGGGAGAAAGGTACGAGCAGTACTTC. This chain uses TRBV28 with TRBJ2-7, with 12 bases fitting TRBD2. Germline CDR1 reads MDHEN; CDR2 reads SYDVKM. CDR3 length: 17 amino acids. V was clipped by 4 bases and J by 4 bases; unmatched bases: 11.

On this clone itself: One base separates it from a far larger clone, so it is likely a read error. Other DNA sequences in the same sample also yield this CDR3. CDR3 DNA sequence: TGTGCCAGCAGCGCCGGGGGGGACGAGCAGTACTTC. As protein: CASSAGGDEQYF. This chain uses TRBV25-1 with TRBJ2-7, with 8 bases fitting TRBD2. This CDR3 contains 12 residues. The germline V gene has CDR1 MGHDK and CDR2 SYGVNS. Trimming took 6 bases from V and 5 from J; bases not matched to a gene: 3.

The V call is TRBV9, the J call TRBJ2-1; D is unresolved. Trimming took 0 bases from V and 6 from J, leaving 4 bases between them. Germline V gene data show CDR1 as SGDLS and CDR2 as YYNGEE. This CDR3 region has 12 residues. The CDR3 loop reads CASSVGVNEQFF. The CDR3 nucleotides read TGTGCCAGCAGCGTAGGCGTCAATGAGCAGTTCTTC. The full variable domain, completed using reference TRBV9 and TRBJ2-1, is DSGVTQTPKHLITATGQRVTLRCSPRSGDLSVYWYQQSLDQGLQFLIQYYNGEERAKGNILERFSAQQFPDLHSELNLSSLELGDSALYFCASSVGVNEQFFGPGTRLTVL.